This T cell receptor (beta chain) was observed in a study of shared clonotypes between healthy human individuals. Findings and limits, study-wide: Limited genetic and exposure-history diversity came from having few donors.

The method was immunoSEQ multiplex PCR; TCRdb's version includes in-frame clones alone and lacks a portion of them. The sample carries 400,000 to 500,000 clones, over 60% recorded once. This clone has only a few counts. Its antigen remains unknown. Per the germline V gene, CDR1 is MNHNY and CDR2 is SVGAGI (reference sequence). The V gene lost 6 bases and the J gene lost 0 bases, with 9 bases spanning the gap. The CDR3 loop spans 13 amino acids. The V call is TRBV6-6, the J call TRBJ2-7; a weak D match, TRBD2 (5 bases). The sequence derives from a woman between 40 and 55 years old in good health. Some clones in this sample may be carry-over from other donors' samples. The sample comprised PBMCs. The DNA of the CDR3 is TGTGCCAGCAGCGGACTTAGCTCCTACGAGCAGTACTTC. This codes for CASSGLSSYEQYF.